Listed here are 5 T cell receptor beta chains from one sample, sequenced in a study of T cell responses to AZD1222 COVID-19 vaccine (dated by TCRdb to 2020 to 2022). Per the publication, the time point label means: baseline before first vaccination. Library preparation used the immunoSEQ multiplex PCR assay. Sourced from immuneACCESS, this table was stored by TCRdb with only in-frame sequences that have V and J called. A share of the clones is absent; for the studies checked, an unresolved V gene accounts for under half, and the remainder has no known explanation. In all, the sample holds about 120,000 clones, and around 90% of those were seen once. Approximately 6.8% of the sample is in the top ten clones. The material was peripheral blood, obtained on day 0 of AZD1222 vaccination. These receptors were collected from an adult in good health.

The V gene is TRBV2, the J gene TRBJ1-4; no clear D. This CDR3 has 14 amino acids. Trimming shortened V by 7 bases and J by 0 bases, and 9 bases separated the two germline ends. Germline CDR1 SNHLY, CDR2 FYNNEI. Here the CDR3 reads CASTLATTNEKLFF. In DNA, the CDR3 is TGTGCCAGCACTTTGGCGACAACTAATGAAAAACTGTTTTTT.

This chain connects TRBV4-2 to TRBJ2-7, with D possibly matching TRBD2 (5 bases). The germline V gene has CDR1 LGHNA and CDR2 YNFKEQ. V was cut by 4 bases and J by 6 bases, with 13 bases left in between. The CDR3 runs 13 residues. The CDR3 DNA is TGTGCCAGCAGCCCAAGATCGGGGTCCGAGCAGTACTTC. It codes for CASSPRSGSEQYF.

CDR3 protein: CASSEAGGRTQYF. CDR3 in DNA: TGCGCCAGCAGTGAAGCGGGGGGCAGGACCCAGTACTTC. This rearrangement joins TRBV5-1 to TRBJ2-5; 9 bases map to TRBD2. With 5 bases clipped from V and 7 bases from J, the junction kept 6 bases outside the gene matches. CDR1 and CDR2 from the germline V gene are SGHRS and YFSETQ. This CDR3 is 13 amino acids long.

The V call is TRBV3-1 (or the pseudogene TRBV3-2), the J call TRBJ2-6, with D unresolved. From germline, CDR1 is LGHDT and CDR2 YNNKEL (reference sequence). V lost 8 bases, J lost 0 bases, and 2 bases lay in between. This CDR3 is 12 amino acids long. CDR3 DNA sequence: TGTGCCAGCCTCTCTGGGGCCAACGTCCTGACTTTC. This encodes CASLSGANVLTF.

The chain links TRBV29-1 to TRBJ1-6, with D maybe TRBD1 (5 bases). There are 14 residues in the CDR3. V was cut by 6 bases and J by 7 bases, with 16 bases left in between. Germline V gene sequence: CDR1 SQVTM, CDR2 ANQGSEA. The DNA for the CDR3 is TGCAGCGTGGGTGACAGCGCAGGCAATTCACCCCTCCACTTT. Its protein product is CSVGDSAGNSPLHF.